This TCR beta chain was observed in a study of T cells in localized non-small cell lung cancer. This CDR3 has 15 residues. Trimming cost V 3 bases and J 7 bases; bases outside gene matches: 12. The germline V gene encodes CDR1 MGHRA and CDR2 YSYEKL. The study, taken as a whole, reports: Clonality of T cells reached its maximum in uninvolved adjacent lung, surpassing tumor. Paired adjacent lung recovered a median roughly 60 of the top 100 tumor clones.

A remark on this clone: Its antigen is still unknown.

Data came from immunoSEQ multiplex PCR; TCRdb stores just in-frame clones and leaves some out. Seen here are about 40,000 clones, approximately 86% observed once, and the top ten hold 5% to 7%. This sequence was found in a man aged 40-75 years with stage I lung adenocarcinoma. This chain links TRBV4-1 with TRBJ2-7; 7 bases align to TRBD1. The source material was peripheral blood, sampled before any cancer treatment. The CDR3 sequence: CASSHTHLDRAEQYF. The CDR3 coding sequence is TGCGCCAGCAGCCACACCCATCTTGACAGGGCTGAGCAGTACTTC.